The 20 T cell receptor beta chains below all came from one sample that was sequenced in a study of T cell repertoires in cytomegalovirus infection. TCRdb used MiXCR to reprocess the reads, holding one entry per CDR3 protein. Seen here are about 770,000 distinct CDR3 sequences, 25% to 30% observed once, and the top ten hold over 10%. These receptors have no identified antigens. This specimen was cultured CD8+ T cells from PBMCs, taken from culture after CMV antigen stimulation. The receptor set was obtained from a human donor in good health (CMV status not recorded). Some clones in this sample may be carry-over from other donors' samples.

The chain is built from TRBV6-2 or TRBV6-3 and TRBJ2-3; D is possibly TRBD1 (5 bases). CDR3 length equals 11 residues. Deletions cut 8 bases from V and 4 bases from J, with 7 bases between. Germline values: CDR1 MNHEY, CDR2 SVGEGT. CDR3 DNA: TGTGCCAGCCTAGGGGCAGATACGCAGTATTTT. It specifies CASLGADTQYF.

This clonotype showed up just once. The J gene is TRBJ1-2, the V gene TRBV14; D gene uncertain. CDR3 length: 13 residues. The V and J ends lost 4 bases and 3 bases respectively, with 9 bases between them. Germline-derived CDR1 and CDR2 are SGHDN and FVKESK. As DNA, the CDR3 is TGTGCCAGCAGCCCTGAGTGGGACTATGGCTACACCTTC. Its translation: CASSPEWDYGYTF.

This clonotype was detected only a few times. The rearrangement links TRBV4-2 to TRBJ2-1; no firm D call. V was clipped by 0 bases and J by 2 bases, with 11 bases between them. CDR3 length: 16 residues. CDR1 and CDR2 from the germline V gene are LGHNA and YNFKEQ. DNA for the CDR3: TGTGCCAGCAGCCAAGAAGCTCAATGGACCTACAATGAGCAGTTCTTC. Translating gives CASSQEAQWTYNEQFF.

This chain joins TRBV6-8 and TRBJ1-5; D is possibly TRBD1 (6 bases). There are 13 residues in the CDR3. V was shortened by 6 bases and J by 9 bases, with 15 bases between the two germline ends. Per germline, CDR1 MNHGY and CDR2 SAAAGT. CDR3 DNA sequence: TGTGCCAGCAGAGTAGGGGGGGAGTGGCCCCAGCATTTT. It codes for CASRVGGEWPQHF.

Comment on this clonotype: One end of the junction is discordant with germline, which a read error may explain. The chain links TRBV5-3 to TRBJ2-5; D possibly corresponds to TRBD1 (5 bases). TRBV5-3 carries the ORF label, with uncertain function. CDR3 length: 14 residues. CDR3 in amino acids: CASSSDSRKETQYF. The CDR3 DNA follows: TGTGCCAGCAGCTCCGACAGCAGGAAAGAGACCCAGTACTTC.

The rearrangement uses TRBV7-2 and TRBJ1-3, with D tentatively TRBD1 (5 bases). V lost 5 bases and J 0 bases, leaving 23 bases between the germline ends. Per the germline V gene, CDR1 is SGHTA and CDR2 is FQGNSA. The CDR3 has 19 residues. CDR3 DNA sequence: TGTGCCAGCAGCCAGGGTCCACACATGAGGGATTTCTCTGGAAACACCATATATTTT. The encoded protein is CASSQGPHMRDFSGNTIYF.

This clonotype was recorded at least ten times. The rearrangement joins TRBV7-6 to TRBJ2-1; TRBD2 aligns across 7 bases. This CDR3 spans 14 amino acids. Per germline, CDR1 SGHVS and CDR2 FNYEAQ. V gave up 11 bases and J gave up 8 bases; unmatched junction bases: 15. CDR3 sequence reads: CAAVPLANGDEQFF. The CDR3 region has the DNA TGTGCCGCGGTACCACTAGCGAATGGGGATGAGCAGTTCTTC.

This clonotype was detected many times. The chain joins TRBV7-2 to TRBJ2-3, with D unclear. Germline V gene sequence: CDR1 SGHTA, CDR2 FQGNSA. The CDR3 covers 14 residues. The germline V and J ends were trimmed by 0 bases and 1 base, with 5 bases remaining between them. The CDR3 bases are TGTGCCAGCAGCTTAGCTTGGGGCACAGATACGCAGTATTTT. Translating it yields CASSLAWGTDTQYF.

This chain's CDR3 is CASTGIGLAGGTDTQYF. In DNA, the CDR3 is TGTGCCAGCACCGGGATTGGACTAGCGGGGGGCACAGATACGCAGTATTTT. The V call is TRBV12-3 or TRBV12-4, the J call TRBJ2-3; TRBD2 agrees at 13 bases. The V and J ends lost 7 bases and 1 base, in that order; junction bases with no gene match: 8. This CDR3 spans 17 amino acids.

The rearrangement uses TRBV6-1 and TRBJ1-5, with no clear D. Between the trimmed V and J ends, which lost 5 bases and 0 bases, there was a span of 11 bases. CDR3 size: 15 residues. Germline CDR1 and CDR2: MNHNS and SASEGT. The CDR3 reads CASSPQVVSNQPQHF. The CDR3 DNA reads TGTGCCAGCAGTCCGCAGGTTGTTAGCAATCAGCCCCAGCATTTT.

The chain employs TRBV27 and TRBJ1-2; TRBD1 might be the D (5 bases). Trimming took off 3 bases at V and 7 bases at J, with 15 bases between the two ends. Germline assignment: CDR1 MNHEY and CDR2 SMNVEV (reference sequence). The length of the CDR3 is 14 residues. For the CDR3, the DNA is TGTGCCAGCAGTTTTGGGGCCAAAGCTGGTGGCTACACCTTC. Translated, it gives CASSFGAKAGGYTF.

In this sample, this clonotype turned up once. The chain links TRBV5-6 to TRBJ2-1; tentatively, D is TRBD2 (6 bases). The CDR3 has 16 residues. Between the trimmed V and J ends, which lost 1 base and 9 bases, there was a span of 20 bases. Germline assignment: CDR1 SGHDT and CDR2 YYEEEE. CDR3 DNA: TGTGCCAGCAGCTTGAGTCTCCGACTAGATGGGAGTGAGCAGTTCTTC. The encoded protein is CASSLSLRLDGSEQFF.

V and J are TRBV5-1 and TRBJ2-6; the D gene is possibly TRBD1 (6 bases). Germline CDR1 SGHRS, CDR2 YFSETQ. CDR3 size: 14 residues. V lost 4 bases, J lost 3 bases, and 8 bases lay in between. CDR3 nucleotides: TGCGCCAGCAGCGGGGGCTATGGGGCCAACGTCCTGACTTTC. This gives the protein CASSGGYGANVLTF.

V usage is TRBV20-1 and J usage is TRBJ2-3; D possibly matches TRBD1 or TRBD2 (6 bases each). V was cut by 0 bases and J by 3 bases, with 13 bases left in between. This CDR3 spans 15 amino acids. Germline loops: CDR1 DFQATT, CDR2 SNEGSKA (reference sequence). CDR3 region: CSARDYTGRTDTQYF. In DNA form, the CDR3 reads TGCAGTGCTAGAGATTACACAGGGAGGACAGATACGCAGTATTTT.

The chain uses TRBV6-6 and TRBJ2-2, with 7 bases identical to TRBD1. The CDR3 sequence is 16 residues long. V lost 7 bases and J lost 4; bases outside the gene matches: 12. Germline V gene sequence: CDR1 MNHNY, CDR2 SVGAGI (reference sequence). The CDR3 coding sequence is TGTGCCAGCACCCCGGAGACAGGGTTAGGCACCGGGGAGCTGTTTTTT. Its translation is CASTPETGLGTGELFF.

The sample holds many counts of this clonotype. Written as DNA, the CDR3 is TGTGCCAGCAGCCCCACCGGGGGCGCTAACTATGGCTACACCTTC. Translating gives CASSPTGGANYGYTF. The chain uses TRBV7-9 and TRBJ1-2, with D possibly TRBD1 on 6 matching bases. Germline V gene lookup returns CDR1 SEHNR and CDR2 FQNEAQ (reference sequence). This CDR3 contains 15 residues. Trimming shortened V by 5 bases and J by 0 bases, and 13 bases separated the two germline ends.

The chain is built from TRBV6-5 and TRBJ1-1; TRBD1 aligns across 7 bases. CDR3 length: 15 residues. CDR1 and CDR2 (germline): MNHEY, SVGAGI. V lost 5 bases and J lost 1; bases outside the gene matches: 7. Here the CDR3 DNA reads TGTGCCAGCAGTCAGGGACAGTATACGAACACTGAAGCTTTCTTT. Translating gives CASSQGQYTNTEAFF.

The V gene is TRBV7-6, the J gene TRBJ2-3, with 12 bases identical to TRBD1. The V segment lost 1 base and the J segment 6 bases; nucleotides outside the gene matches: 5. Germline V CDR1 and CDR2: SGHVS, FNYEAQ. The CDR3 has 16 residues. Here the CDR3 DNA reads TGTGCCAGCAGCTTAGTTGGGGACAGGGGGCAGGATACGCAGTATTTT. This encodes CASSLVGDRGQDTQYF.

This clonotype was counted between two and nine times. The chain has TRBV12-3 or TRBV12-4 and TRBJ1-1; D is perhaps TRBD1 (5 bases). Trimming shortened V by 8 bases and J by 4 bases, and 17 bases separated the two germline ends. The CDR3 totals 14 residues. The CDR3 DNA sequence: TGTGCCAGCTCCGAAGGCGGGGGTGGCACTGAAGCTTTCTTT. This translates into CASSEGGGGTEAFF.

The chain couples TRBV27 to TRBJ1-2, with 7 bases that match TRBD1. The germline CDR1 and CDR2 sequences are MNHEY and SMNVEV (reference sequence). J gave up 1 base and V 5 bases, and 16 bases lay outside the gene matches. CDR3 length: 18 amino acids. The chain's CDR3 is CASSRPTGRPASNYGYTF. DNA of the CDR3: TGTGCCAGCAGTCGGCCGACAGGGCGGCCGGCAAGTAACTATGGCTACACCTTC.